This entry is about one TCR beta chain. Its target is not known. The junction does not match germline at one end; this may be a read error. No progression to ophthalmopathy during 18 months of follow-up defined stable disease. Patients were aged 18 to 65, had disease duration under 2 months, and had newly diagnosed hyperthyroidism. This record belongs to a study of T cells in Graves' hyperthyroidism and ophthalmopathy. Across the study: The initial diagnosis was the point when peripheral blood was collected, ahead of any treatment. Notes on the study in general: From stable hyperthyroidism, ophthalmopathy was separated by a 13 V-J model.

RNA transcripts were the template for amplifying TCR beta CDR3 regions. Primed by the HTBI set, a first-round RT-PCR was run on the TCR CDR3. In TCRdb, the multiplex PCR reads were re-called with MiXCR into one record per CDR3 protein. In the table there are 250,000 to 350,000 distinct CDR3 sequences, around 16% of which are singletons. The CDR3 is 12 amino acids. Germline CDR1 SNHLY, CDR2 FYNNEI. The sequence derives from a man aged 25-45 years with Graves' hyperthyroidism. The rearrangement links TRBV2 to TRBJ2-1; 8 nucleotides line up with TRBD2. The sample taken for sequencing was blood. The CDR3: CAISEPRTSQFF. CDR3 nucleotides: TGTGCCATCAGTGAGCCGAGGACTAGCCAGTTCTTC.